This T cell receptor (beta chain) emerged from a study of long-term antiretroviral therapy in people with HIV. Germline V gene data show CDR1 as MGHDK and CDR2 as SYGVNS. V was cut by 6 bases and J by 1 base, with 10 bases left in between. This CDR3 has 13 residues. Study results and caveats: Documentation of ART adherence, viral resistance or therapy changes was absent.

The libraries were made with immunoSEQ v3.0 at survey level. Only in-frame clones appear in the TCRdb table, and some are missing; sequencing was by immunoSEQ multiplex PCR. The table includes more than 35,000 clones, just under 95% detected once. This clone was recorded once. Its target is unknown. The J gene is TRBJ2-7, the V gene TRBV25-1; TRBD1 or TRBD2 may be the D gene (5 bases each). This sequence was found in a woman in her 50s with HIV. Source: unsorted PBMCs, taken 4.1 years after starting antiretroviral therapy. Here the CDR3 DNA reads TGTGCCAGCAGCCTCGGGGCGTCCTACGAGCAGTACTTC. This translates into CASSLGASYEQYF.